The next 7 T cell receptor beta chains were all read from a single sample in a study of monozygotic twins with inflammatory bowel disease. TCRdb derives one entry per CDR3 protein from the 5' RACE reads, leaving out DNA. In all, the sample yields fewer than 150,000 distinct CDR3 sequences. Sequenced input: blood. These receptors originate from a human donor with ulcerative colitis or Crohn's disease, or a healthy co-twin of an affected twin (not recorded which).

The rearrangement links TRBV7-9 to TRBJ2-3; TCRdb selects TRBD1, and the lack of DNA leaves this call unchecked. Germline CDR1 SEHNR, CDR2 FQNEAQ (reference sequence). This CDR3 is built from 14 residues. CDR3: CASSSLVGADTQYF.

The rearrangement joins TRBV5-1 to TRBJ2-7; TCRdb's assignment of TRBD2 cannot be checked, as there is no DNA. The CDR3 runs to 19 residues. Germline-derived CDR1 and CDR2 are SGHRS and YFSETQ. The chain's CDR3 is CASSLGGMSAEGFSYEQYF. Using reference TRBV5-1 and TRBJ2-7 for the parts outside the CDR3, the full variable domain is KAGVTQTPRYLIKTRGQQVTLSCSPISGHRSVSWYQQTPGQGLQFLFEYFSETQRNKGNFPGRFSGRQFSNSRSEMNVSTLELGDSALYLCASSLGGMSAEGFSYEQYFGPGTRLTVT.

The rearrangement links TRBV10-2 to TRBJ2-5; with no DNA, the TCRdb D assignment of TRBD2 cannot be verified. CDR1 is WSHSY, CDR2 SAAADI, per germline. CDR3 size: 16 residues. CDR3 sequence reads: CASSETVASGGETQYF.

The J gene is TRBJ1-6, the V gene TRBV6-5; TCRdb calls TRBD1, which cannot be checked without DNA. The V gene's germline CDR1 is MNHEY and CDR2 SVGAGI. This CDR3 is 17 amino acids long. Here the CDR3 reads CASSYPRQGAVDSPLHF.

This chain links TRBV4-2 with TRBJ2-5; with no DNA, the TCRdb D assignment of TRBD1 cannot be verified. The CDR3 runs 16 residues. The germline gives CDR1 LGHNA, CDR2 YNFKEQ. CDR3 in amino acids: CASSQETGRWQETQYF.

V is TRBV5-8 and J is TRBJ2-4; no DNA is available, so the TRBD1 call from TCRdb remains unchecked. Germline CDR1 is SGHTS and CDR2 is YDEGEE. This CDR3 comprises 13 residues. CDR3: CASRTVAKNIQYF. Combining the CDR3 with reference TRBV5-8 and TRBJ2-4 gives the whole variable domain EAGVTQSPTHLIKTRGQQATLRCSPISGHTSVYWYQQALGLGLQFLLWYDEGEERNRGNFPPRFSGRQFPNYSSELNVNALELEDSALYLCASRTVAKNIQYFGAGTRLSVL.

The chain carries TRBV20-1 and TRBJ2-1. Germline CDR1 and CDR2: DFQATT and SNEGSKA (reference sequence). The CDR3 totals 13 residues. CDR3 region: CSARDTSGDEQFF.